The clone carrying this T cell receptor (beta chain) was seen only a few times. The antigen is not known. The CDR3 runs to 13 residues. Germline-derived CDR1 and CDR2 are LNHDA and SQIVND (reference sequence). V was shortened by 5 bases and J by 4 bases, with 11 bases between the two germline ends. This sample is part of a study of T cell repertoires in cytomegalovirus infection. Each CDR3 protein is one row after TCRdb ran MiXCR on the reads. The sample yields about 740,000 distinct CDR3 sequences, roughly a third seen once. Study-wide results and caveats: Dominating the ex vivo response were TCR beta clonotypes that were CMV-specific and HLA-C-restricted.

The gene calls are TRBV19 and TRBJ1-1, with a tentative D call TRBD1 (6 bases). Material for sequencing was PBMCs. The sequence was obtained from a human donor in good health (CMV status not recorded). Some clones in this sample may be carry-over from other donors' samples. DNA for the CDR3: TGTGCCAGTAGTCCTGGACAGACCACTGAAGCTTTCTTT. This gives the protein CASSPGQTTEAFF.